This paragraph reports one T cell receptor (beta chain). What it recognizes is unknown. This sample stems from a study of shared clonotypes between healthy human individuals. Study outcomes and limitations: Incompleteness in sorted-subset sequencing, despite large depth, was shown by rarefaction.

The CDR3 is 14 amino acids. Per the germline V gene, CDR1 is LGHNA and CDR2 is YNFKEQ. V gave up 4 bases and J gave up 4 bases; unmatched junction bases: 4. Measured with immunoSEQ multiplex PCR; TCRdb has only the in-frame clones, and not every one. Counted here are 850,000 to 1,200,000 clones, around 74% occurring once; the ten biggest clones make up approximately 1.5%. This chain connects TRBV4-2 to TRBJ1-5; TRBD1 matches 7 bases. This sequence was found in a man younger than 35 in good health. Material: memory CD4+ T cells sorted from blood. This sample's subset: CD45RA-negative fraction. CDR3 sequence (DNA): TGTGCCAGCAGCCCTGGGACAGCGAATCAGCCCCAGCATTTT. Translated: CASSPGTANQPQHF.